The entry below describes one TCR beta chain. Its antigen is currently not known. Per-base quality was not reported, and no clone a single base away is much larger than it. The roughly 38 donors, aged about 6 to 95 years, were systemically healthy Caucasian individuals from Russia. Roughly 10 milliliters of peripheral blood were drawn from each donor into EDTA-treated Vacutainer tubes. PBMCs were isolated by Ficoll-Paque density-gradient centrifugation, with at least 6 million obtained per sample. Total RNA, at least 6 micrograms per sample, was extracted from PBMCs with Trizol reagent. For every donor, flow cytometry on a PBMC aliquot measured the percentage of naive CD45RAhigh/CD27high T cells. From the germline V gene (reference sequence), CDR1 is LGHDT and CDR2 is YNNKEL. V gives up 8 bases and J gives up 3 bases, and the segment between their germline ends measures 19 bases. Measured from the cysteine to the phenylalanine, the CDR3 is 15 residues long. Kept here is only the CDR3 DNA, which spans 45 bases and is read in frame from base 1.

This entry is derived from a study of blood T cells in healthy people across ages (dated by TCRdb to the mid-2010s). Notes on the research overall: In model experiments, template switching captured roughly one uniquely barcoded TCR beta cDNA molecule for every two T cells. Age-related changes in TCR beta repertoire diversity were measured in the study by deep sequencing normalized with unique cDNA molecular identifiers. The donors were divided into four age groups: young (average approximately 17 years), middle-aged (about 39), aged (approximately 64) and long-lived (approximately 74). To avoid experimental bias, donors of different ages were spread randomly across the sequencing lanes. The study analyzed two additional independent replicas of 1 million unique cDNA reads from the same blood draw for two donors, one aged 18 to 29 and one aged 80 or older. What the research found in general, with its limitations: Compared with the aged group, more naive CD4+ T cells, fewer expanded clones and increased TCR diversity were shown by the long-lived group, suggesting age selection. The CMV infection status of donors was not known, potentially confounding age-related changes in expanded clonotypes. Estimates of total diversity based on one million sequenced T cells were regarded as lower bounds and as underestimates. As age increased, observed TCR beta diversity per million T cells dropped in a roughly linear way, and a significant reduction was already evident by age around 41. Because profiling used bulk unsorted PBMCs, naive and antigen-experienced compartments could not be compared conclusively. A strong correlation was found between observed TCR beta diversity and the percentage of naive T cells measured by flow cytometry.

The method behind the library was 5' RACE. The instrument given in TCRdb is Illumina HiSeq 2500. A second roughly 7 to 12 cycle PCR used a sample-barcoded 5' primer and a J-beta primer mix. A template-switch 5' adaptor carrying 12 random nucleotides introduced a unique molecular identifier onto each TCR beta cDNA molecule. Each sample yielded at least 3 million CDR3-containing paired-end reads. The Mint cDNA synthesis kit, primed by a TRBC-specific oligonucleotide, was used to synthesize first-strand cDNA from all RNA. After uracil-DNA glycosylase treatment, a first 18-cycle PCR used universal primers M1SS and BC2_uni_R on all cDNA. The study's own analysis went as follows. For normalization, 1 million high-quality reads were randomly selected from each sample, with every read carrying a distinct molecular identifier. Reads sharing molecular identifiers were discarded rather than binned into consensus sequences. MiTCR, with a Q25 quality threshold and the strictest error-elimination algorithm, was used for CDR3 identification, clonotype clustering and error correction. A nonparametric unseen species model with Euler transformation was used to estimate lower-bound total TCR beta diversity. TCRdb redid the processing of the public reads, applying fastp at Q25 and MiXCR, and retained in-frame beta chains. Each entry is one CDR3 protein sequence, shown with its most common DNA and genes. TCRdb, not the original authors, processed these V and J calls. This sample gives under 950,000 distinct CDR3 sequences in total; around a fifth of them show up just once. Approximately 20% of the sample is in the top ten clones.

The TCR sequence derives from a man between 65 and 85 years old in good health. Input material: blood. The rearrangement joined TRBV3-1 to TRBJ1-2; the D gene assignment is ambiguous. The sequenced DNA is TGTGCCAGCTGCAATGGAGTGTACGTTGACTATGGCTACACCTTC. Translated, it gives CASCNGVYVDYGYTF. Here the CDR3 is joined to the reference TRBV3-1 and TRBJ1-2 genes, and the full variable domain is: DTAVSQTPKYLVTQMGNDKSIKCEQNLGHDTMYWYKQDSKKFLKIMFSYNNKELIINETVPNRFSPKSPDKAHLNLHINSLELGDSAVYFCASCNGVYVDYGYTFGSGTRLTVV.